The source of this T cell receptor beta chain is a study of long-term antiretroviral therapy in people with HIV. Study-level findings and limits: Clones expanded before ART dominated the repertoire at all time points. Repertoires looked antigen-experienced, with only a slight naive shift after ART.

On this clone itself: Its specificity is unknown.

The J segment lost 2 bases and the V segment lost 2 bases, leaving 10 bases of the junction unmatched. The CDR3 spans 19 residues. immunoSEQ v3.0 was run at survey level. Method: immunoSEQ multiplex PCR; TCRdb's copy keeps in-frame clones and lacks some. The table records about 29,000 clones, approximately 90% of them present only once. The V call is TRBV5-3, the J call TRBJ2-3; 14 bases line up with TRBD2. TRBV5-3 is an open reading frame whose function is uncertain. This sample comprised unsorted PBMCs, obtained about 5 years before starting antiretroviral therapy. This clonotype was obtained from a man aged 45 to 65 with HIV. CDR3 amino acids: CARSFPQGLAGGYTDTQYF. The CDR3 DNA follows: TGTGCCAGAAGCTTTCCTCAAGGACTAGCGGGGGGTTACACAGATACGCAGTATTTT.